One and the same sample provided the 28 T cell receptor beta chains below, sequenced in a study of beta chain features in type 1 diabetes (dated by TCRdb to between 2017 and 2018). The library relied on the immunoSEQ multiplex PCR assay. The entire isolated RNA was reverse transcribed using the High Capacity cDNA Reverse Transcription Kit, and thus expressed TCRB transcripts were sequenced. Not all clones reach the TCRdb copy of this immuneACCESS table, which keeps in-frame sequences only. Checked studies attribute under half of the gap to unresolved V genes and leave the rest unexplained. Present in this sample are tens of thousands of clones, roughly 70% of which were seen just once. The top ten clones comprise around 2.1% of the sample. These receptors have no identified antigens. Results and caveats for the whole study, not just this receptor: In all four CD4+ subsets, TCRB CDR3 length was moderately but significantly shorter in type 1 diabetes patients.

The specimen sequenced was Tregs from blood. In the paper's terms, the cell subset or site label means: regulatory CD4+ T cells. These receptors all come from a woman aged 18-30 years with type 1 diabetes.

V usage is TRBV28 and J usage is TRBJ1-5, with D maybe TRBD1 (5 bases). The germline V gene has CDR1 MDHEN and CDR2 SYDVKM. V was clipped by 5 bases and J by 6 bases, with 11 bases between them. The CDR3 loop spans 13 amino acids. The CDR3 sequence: CASSRRVTQPQHF. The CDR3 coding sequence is TGTGCCAGCAGTCGCAGGGTTACTCAGCCCCAGCATTTT. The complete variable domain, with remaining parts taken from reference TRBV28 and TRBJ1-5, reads DVKVTQSSRYLVKRTGEKVFLECVQDMDHENMFWYRQDPGLGLRLIYFSYDVKMKEKGDIPEGYSVSREKKERFSLILESASTNQTSMYLCASSRRVTQPQHFGDGTRLSIL.

CDR3 region: CASSSPETAQEKLFF. For the CDR3, the DNA is TGTGCCAGCAGTTCACCAGAGACCGCACAGGAAAAACTGTTTTTT. The rearrangement uses TRBV6-5 and TRBJ1-4; D remains unclear. There are 15 residues in the CDR3. V was clipped by 4 bases and J by 8 bases, with 17 bases between them. Germline assignment: CDR1 MNHEY and CDR2 SVGAGI.

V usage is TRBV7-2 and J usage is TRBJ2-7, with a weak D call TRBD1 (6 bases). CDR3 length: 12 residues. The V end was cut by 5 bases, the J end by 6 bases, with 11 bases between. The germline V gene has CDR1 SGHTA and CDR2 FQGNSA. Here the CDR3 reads CASSPRTAEQYF. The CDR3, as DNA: TGTGCCAGCAGCCCCCGGACAGCCGAGCAGTACTTC.

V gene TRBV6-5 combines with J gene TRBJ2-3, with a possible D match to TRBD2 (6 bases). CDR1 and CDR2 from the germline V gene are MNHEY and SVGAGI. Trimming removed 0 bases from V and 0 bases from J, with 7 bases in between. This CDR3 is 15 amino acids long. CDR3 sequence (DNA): TGTGCCAGCAGTTACTCCAGCGGGAGCACAGATACGCAGTATTTT. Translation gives CASSYSSGSTDTQYF.

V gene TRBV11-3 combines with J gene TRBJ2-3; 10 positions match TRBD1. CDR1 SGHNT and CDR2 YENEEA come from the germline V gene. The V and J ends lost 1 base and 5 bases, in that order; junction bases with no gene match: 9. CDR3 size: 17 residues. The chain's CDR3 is CASSLGRGTGAEDTQYF. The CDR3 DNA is TGTGCCAGCAGCTTAGGGAGGGGGACAGGGGCAGAAGATACGCAGTATTTT. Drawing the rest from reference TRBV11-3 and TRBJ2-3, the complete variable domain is EAGVVQSPRYKIIEKKQPVAFWCNPISGHNTLYWYLQNLGQGPELLIRYENEEAVDDSQLPKDRFSAERLKGVDSTLKIQPAELGDSAVYLCASSLGRGTGAEDTQYFGPGTRLTVL.

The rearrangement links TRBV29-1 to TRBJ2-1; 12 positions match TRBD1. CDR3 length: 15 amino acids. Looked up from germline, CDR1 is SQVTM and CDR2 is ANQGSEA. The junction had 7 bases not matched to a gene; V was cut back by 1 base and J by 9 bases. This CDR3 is CSVEGRDRGRGEQFF. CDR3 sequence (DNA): TGCAGCGTTGAAGGCCGGGACAGGGGGCGAGGTGAGCAGTTCTTC.

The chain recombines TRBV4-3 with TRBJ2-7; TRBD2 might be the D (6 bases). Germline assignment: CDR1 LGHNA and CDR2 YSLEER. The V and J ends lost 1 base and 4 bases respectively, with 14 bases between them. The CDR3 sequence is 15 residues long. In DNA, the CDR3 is TGCGCCAGCAGCCAAGTGGCAGCGGGCGGTTACGAGCAGTACTTC. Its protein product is CASSQVAAGGYEQYF.

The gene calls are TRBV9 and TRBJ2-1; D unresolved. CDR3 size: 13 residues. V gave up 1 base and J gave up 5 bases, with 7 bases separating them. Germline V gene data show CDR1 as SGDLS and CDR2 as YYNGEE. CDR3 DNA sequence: TGTGCCAGCAGCGTACTACCGGACAATGAGCAGTTCTTC. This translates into CASSVLPDNEQFF.

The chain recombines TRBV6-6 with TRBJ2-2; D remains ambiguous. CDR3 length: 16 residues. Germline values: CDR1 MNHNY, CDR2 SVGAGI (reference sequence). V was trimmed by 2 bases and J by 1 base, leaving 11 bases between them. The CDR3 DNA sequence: TGTGCCAGCAGTTACCCCACTGCCCTGAACACCGGGGAGCTGTTTTTT. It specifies CASSYPTALNTGELFF.

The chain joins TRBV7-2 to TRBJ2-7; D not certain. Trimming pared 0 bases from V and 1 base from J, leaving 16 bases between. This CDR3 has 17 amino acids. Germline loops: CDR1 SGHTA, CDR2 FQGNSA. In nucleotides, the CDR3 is TGTGCCAGCAGCTTAGCGTCCGCAGGTTTCCGGTCCTACGAGCAGTACTTC. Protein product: CASSLASAGFRSYEQYF.

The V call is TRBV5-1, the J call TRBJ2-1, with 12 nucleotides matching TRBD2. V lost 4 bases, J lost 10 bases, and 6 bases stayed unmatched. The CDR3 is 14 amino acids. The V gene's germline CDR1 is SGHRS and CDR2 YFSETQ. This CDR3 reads CASSPGLAGKEQFF. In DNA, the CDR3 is TGCGCCAGCAGCCCCGGACTAGCGGGGAAGGAGCAGTTCTTC.

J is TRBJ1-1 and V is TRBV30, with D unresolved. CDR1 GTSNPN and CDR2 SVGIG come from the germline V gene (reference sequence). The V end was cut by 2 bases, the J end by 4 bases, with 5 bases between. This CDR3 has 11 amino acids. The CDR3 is CAWSMRTEAFF. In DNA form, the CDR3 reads TGTGCCTGGAGTATGCGCACTGAAGCTTTCTTT.

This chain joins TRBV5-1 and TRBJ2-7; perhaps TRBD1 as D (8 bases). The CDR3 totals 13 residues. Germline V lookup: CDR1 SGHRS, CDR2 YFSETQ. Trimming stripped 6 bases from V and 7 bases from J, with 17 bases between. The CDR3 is CASTIGQGGEQYF. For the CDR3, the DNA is TGCGCCAGCACAATAGGACAGGGAGGGGAGCAGTACTTC.

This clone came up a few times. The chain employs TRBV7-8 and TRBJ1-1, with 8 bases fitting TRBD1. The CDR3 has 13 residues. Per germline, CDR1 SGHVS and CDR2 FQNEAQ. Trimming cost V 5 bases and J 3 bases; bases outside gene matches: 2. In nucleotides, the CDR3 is TGTGCCAGCAGCCAGGACAGGGACACTGAAGCTTTCTTT. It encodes CASSQDRDTEAFF.

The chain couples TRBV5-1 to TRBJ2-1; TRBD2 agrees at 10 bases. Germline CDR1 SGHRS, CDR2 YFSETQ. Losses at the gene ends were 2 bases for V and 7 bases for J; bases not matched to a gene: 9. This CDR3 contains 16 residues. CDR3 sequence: CASSLDQRGGPNEQFF. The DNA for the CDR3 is TGCGCCAGCAGCTTAGATCAGCGGGGGGGCCCTAATGAGCAGTTCTTC.

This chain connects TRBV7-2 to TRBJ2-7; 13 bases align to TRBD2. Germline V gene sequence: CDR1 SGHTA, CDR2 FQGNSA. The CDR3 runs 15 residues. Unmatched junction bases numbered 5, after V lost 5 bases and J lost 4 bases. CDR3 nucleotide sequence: TGTGCCAGCAGCCGGACTAGCGGGAGAGGGTACGAGCAGTACTTC. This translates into CASSRTSGRGYEQYF.

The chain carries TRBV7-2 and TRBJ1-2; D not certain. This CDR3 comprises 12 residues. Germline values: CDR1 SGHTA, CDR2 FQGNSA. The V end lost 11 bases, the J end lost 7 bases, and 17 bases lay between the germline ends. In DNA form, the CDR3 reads TGTGCCGCCCATGGCGGGGTCGGTGGCTACACCTTC. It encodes CAAHGGVGGYTF.

CDR3 DNA: TGTGCCGGTTTGGGGGGGGGCTTCGATGAGCAGTTCTTC. This codes for CAGLGGGFDEQFF. The chain employs TRBV6-4 and TRBJ2-1; maybe TRBD2 (7 bases). This CDR3 is 13 amino acids long. Germline V gene lookup returns CDR1 MRHNA and CDR2 SNTAGT. V shed 11 bases and J shed 8 bases, with 19 bases lying between them.

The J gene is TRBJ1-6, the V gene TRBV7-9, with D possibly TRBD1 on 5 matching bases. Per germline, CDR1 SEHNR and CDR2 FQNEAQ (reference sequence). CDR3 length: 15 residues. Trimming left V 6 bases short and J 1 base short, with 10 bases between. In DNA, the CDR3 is TGTGCCAGCAGTTATCAGGGATCCTATAATTCACCCCTCCACTTT. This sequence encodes CASSYQGSYNSPLHF.

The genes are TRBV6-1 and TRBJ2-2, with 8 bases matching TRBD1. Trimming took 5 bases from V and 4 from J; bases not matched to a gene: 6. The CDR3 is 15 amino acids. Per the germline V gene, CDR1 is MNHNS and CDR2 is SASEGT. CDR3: CASSSGGAGTGELFF. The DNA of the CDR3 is TGTGCCAGCAGTTCAGGGGGCGCCGGCACCGGGGAGCTGTTTTTT.

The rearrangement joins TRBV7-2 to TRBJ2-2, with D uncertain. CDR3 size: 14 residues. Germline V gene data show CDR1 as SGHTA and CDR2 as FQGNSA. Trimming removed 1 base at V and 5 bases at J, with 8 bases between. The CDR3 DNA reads TGTGCCAGCAGCTTAGATCCCGGGACCGGGGAGCTGTTTTTT. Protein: CASSLDPGTGELFF.

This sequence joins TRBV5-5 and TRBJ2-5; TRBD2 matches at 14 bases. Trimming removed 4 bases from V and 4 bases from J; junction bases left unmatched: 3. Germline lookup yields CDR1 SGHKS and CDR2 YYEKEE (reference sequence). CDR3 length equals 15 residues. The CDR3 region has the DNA TGTGCCAGCAGCCCAGGACTAGCGGGGGGAGAGACCCAGTACTTC. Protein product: CASSPGLAGGETQYF. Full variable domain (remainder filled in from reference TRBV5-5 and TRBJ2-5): DAGVTQSPTHLIKTRGQQVTLRCSPISGHKSVSWYQQVLGQGPQFIFQYYEKEERGRGNFPDRFSARQFPNYSSELNVNALLLGDSALYLCASSPGLAGGETQYFGPGTRLLVL.

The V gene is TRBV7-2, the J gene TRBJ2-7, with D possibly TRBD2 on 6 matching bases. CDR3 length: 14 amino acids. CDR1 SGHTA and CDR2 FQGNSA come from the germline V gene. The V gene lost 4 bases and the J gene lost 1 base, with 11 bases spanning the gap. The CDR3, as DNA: TGTGCCAGCAGCTCACAAAGCGGGTCCTACGAGCAGTACTTC. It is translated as CASSSQSGSYEQYF.

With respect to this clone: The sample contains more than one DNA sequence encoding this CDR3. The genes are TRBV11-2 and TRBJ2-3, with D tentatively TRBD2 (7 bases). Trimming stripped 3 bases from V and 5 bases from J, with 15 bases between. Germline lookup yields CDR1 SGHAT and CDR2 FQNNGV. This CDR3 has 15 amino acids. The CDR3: CASSLLGGAGDTQYF. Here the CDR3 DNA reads TGTGCCAGCAGCTTGCTGGGGGGGGCCGGAGATACGCAGTATTTT.

CDR3 residues: CASSDGTSGTTDTQYF. As DNA, the CDR3 is TGTGCCAGCAGCGACGGGACTAGCGGAACCACAGATACGCAGTATTTT. The gene calls are TRBV9 and TRBJ2-3; 11 positions agree with TRBD2. The CDR3 runs to 16 residues. The germline CDR1 and CDR2 sequences are SGDLS and YYNGEE. V shed 3 bases, J shed 2 bases, and the junction held 5 bases outside the gene matches.

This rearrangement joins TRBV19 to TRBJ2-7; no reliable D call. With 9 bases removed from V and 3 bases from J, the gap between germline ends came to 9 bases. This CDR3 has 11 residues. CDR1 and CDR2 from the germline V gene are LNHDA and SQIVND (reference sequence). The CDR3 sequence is CASARNYEQYF. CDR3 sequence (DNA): TGTGCCAGCGCGAGGAACTACGAGCAGTACTTC.

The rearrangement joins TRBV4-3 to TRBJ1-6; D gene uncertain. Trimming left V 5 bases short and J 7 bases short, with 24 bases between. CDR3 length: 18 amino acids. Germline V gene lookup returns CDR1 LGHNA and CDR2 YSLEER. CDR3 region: CASSSLAGGNGWNSPLHF. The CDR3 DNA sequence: TGCGCCAGCAGCTCATTGGCCGGAGGGAATGGCTGGAATTCACCCCTCCACTTT.

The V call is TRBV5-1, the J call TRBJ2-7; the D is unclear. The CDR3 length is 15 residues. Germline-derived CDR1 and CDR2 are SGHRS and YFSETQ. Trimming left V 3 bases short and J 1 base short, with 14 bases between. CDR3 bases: TGCGCCAGCAGCTCGGCCTTTGGGCCTTCCTACGAGCAGTACTTC. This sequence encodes CASSSAFGPSYEQYF.